The entry below describes one T cell receptor (beta chain). Additional DNA sequences in this sample encode the identical CDR3. Generated by immunoSEQ multiplex PCR, the TCRdb table keeps only in-frame clones and is missing some. The table shows 340,000 or so clones, with approximately 93% occurring only once. This sample is part of a study of brain T cells in children with intractable seizures. V was pared by 1 base and J by 0 bases, with 8 bases between. Looked up from germline, CDR1 is SGHRS and CDR2 is YFSETQ. The CDR3 has 14 amino acids. Time point of the sample: blood from clinic visit 5 months post-surgery; TSC patient then seizure free.

Specimen: peripheral blood, collected approximately 5 months after surgery. The chain links TRBV5-1 to TRBJ2-7; TRBD1 or TRBD2 may be the D gene (5 bases each). The receptor was derived from a boy younger than two with tuberous sclerosis and intractable seizures. CDR3 region: CASSLSGASYEQYF. The CDR3 region has the DNA TGCGCCAGCAGCTTGTCCGGGGCCTCCTACGAGCAGTACTTC.